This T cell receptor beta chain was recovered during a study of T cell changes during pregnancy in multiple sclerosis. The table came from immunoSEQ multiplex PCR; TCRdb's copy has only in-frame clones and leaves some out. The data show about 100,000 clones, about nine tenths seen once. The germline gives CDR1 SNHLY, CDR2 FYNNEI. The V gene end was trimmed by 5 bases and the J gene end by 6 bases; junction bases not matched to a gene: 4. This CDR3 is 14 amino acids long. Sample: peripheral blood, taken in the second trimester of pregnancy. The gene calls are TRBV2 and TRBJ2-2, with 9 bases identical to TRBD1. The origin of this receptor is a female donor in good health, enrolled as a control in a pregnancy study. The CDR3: CASSPGQGSGELFF. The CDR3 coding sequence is TGTGCCAGCAGTCCGGGACAGGGTTCCGGGGAGCTGTTTTTT.